This TCR beta chain came from a study of shared clonotypes between healthy human individuals. Across the study: Three CD4 naive, three CD4 memory, two CD8 naive and one CD8 memory plate were used per donor.

Whole-study results and caveats: Blood was the only sampled material, and tissue repertoires likely differ. Clonotype sharing among donors was thought likely to change with sequencing depth. The study found approximately 5% of naive CD4 clonotypes shared across several donors.

Losses at the gene ends were 5 bases for V and 1 base for J; bases not matched to a gene: 5. This CDR3 contains 15 residues. The germline gives CDR1 SEHNR, CDR2 FQNEAQ (reference sequence). Data came from immunoSEQ multiplex PCR; TCRdb stores just in-frame clones and leaves some out. The top ten clones hold around 0.14% of a sample with about 2,500,000 clones, 85% to 95% of them seen once. Turning to this clone: Its cognate antigen is unknown.

Sequencing was performed on naive CD4+ T cells sorted from blood. Subset reported: CD45RA+ positively selected. The receptor's source is a man between 18 and 29 years old in good health. This chain joins TRBV7-9 and TRBJ1-3; 7 bases line up with TRBD1. The CDR3 loop reads CASSPQGPSGNTIYF. DNA of the CDR3: TGTGCCAGCAGCCCACAGGGGCCGTCTGGAAACACCATATATTTT.